This T cell receptor beta chain was obtained from a study of T-cell memory formation after mild COVID-19. Study-level points and caveats: Clones contracting day 15 to 85 were balanced CD4/CD8; later expanders leaned CD4+.

As regards this clonotype: Its matching antigen is unknown.

Constant-segment primers and 5'RACE yielded cDNA libraries for TCR alpha and TCR beta, each carrying sample barcodes and UMIs. One entry per CDR3 protein, called by TCRdb with MiXCR from the 5' RACE reads. The sample records about 410,000 distinct CDR3 sequences, roughly 18% being singletons. The TCR was taken from a man between 18 and 35 years old who had mild COVID-19 (a few samples of this study predate the infection). Cell type and time point are not known. Sequencing was carried out using PBMCs or a T cell subset sorted from them (not recorded which).

CDR3 sequence reads: CATVADGGPDTQYF. The CDR3 DNA sequence: TGTGCCACCGTCGCGGATGGGGGTCCAGATACGCAGTATTTT. This chain joins TRBV6-5 and TRBJ2-3, with D perhaps TRBD1 or TRBD2 (5 bases each). The length of the CDR3 is 14 residues. CDR1 and CDR2 from the germline V gene are MNHEY and SVGAGI. The germline V and J ends were trimmed by 10 bases and 4 bases, with 18 bases remaining between them.